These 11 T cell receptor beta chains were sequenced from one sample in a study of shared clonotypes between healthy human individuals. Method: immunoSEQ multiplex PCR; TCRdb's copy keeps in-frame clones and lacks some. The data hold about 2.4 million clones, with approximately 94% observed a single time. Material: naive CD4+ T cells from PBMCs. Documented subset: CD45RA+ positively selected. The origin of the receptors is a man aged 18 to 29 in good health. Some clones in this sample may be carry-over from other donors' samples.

The chain's CDR3 is CASSQDLGSGRMGDIQYF. The CDR3 DNA reads TGTGCCAGCAGCCAAGATCTAGGTAGCGGGAGGATGGGGGACATTCAGTACTTC. The rearrangement uses TRBV14 and TRBJ2-4, with 10 bases that match TRBD2. CDR3 length: 18 residues. V was clipped by 0 bases and J by 8 bases; unmatched bases: 13. The V gene's germline CDR1 is SGHDN and CDR2 FVKESK. The full variable domain, its missing parts supplied by reference TRBV14 and TRBJ2-4, is EAGVTQFPSHSVIEKGQTVTLRCDPISGHDNLYWYRRVMGKEIKFLLHFVKESKQDESGMPNNRFLAERTGGTYSTLKVQPAELEDSGVYFCASSQDLGSGRMGDIQYFGAGTRLSVL.

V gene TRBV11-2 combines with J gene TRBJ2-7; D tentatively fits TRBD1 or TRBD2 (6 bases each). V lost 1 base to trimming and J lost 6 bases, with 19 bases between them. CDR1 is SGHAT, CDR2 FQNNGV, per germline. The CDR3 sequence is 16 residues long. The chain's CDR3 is CASSLGGAGQTGEQYF. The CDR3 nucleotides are TGTGCCAGCAGCTTAGGAGGGGCGGGACAAACCGGCGAGCAGTACTTC.

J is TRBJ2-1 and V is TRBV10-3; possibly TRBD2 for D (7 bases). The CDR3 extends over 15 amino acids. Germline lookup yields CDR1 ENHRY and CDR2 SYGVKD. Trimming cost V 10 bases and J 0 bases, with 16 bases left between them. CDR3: CATWGGSSSYNEQFF. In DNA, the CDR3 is TGTGCCACCTGGGGGGGCTCGAGCTCCTACAATGAGCAGTTCTTC.

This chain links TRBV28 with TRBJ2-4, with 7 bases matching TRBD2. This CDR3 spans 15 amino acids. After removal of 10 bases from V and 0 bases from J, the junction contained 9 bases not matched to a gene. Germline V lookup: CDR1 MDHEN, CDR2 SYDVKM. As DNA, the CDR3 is TGTGCCACGTATGGGGGGGGACTAGCCAAAAACATTCAGTACTTC. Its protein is CATYGGGLAKNIQYF.

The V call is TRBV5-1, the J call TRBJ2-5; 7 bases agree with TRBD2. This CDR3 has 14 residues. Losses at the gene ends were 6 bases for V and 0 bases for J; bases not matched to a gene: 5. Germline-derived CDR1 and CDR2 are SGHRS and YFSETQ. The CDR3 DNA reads TGCGCCAGCAAAGGGACTACGTACCAAGAGACCCAGTACTTC. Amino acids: CASKGTTYQETQYF.

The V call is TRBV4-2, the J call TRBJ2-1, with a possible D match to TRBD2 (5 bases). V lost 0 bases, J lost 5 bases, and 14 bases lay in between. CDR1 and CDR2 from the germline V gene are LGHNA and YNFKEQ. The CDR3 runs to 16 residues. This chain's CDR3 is CASSQDRSSANNEQFF. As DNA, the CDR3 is TGTGCCAGCAGCCAAGATAGGAGTAGCGCCAACAATGAGCAGTTCTTC.

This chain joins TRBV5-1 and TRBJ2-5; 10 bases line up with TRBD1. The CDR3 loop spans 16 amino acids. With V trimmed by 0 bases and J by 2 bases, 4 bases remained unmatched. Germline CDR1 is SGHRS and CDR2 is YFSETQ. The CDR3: CASSLATGQGQETQYF. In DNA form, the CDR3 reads TGCGCCAGCAGCTTGGCCACGGGACAGGGGCAAGAGACCCAGTACTTC.

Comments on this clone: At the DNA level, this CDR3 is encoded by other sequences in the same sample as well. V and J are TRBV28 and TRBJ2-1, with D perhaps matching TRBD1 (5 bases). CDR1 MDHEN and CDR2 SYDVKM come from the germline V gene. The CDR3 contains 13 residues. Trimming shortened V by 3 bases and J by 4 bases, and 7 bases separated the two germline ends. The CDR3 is CASSLGQYNEQFF. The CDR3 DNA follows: TGTGCCAGCAGTTTGGGGCAGTACAATGAGCAGTTCTTC.

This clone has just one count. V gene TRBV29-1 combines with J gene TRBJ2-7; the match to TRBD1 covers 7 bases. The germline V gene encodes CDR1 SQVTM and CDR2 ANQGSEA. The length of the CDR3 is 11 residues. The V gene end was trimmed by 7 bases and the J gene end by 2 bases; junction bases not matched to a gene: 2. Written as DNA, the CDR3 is TGCAGCGCAGGGGGTCCCTACGAGCAGTACTTC. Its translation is CSAGGPYEQYF.

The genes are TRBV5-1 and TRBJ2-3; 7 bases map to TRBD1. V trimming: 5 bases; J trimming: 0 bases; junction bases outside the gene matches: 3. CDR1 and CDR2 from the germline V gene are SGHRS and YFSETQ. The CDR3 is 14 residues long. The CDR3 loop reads CASRKTGSTDTQYF. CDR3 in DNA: TGCGCCAGCAGGAAGACAGGGAGCACAGATACGCAGTATTTT.

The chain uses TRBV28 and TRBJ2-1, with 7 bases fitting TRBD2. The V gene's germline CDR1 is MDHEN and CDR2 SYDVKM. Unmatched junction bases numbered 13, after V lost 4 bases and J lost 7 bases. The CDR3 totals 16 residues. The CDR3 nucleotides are TGTGCCAGCAGTTCACCGGGAGCTAGCGGTCGGAATGAGCAGTTCTTC. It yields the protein CASSSPGASGRNEQFF.